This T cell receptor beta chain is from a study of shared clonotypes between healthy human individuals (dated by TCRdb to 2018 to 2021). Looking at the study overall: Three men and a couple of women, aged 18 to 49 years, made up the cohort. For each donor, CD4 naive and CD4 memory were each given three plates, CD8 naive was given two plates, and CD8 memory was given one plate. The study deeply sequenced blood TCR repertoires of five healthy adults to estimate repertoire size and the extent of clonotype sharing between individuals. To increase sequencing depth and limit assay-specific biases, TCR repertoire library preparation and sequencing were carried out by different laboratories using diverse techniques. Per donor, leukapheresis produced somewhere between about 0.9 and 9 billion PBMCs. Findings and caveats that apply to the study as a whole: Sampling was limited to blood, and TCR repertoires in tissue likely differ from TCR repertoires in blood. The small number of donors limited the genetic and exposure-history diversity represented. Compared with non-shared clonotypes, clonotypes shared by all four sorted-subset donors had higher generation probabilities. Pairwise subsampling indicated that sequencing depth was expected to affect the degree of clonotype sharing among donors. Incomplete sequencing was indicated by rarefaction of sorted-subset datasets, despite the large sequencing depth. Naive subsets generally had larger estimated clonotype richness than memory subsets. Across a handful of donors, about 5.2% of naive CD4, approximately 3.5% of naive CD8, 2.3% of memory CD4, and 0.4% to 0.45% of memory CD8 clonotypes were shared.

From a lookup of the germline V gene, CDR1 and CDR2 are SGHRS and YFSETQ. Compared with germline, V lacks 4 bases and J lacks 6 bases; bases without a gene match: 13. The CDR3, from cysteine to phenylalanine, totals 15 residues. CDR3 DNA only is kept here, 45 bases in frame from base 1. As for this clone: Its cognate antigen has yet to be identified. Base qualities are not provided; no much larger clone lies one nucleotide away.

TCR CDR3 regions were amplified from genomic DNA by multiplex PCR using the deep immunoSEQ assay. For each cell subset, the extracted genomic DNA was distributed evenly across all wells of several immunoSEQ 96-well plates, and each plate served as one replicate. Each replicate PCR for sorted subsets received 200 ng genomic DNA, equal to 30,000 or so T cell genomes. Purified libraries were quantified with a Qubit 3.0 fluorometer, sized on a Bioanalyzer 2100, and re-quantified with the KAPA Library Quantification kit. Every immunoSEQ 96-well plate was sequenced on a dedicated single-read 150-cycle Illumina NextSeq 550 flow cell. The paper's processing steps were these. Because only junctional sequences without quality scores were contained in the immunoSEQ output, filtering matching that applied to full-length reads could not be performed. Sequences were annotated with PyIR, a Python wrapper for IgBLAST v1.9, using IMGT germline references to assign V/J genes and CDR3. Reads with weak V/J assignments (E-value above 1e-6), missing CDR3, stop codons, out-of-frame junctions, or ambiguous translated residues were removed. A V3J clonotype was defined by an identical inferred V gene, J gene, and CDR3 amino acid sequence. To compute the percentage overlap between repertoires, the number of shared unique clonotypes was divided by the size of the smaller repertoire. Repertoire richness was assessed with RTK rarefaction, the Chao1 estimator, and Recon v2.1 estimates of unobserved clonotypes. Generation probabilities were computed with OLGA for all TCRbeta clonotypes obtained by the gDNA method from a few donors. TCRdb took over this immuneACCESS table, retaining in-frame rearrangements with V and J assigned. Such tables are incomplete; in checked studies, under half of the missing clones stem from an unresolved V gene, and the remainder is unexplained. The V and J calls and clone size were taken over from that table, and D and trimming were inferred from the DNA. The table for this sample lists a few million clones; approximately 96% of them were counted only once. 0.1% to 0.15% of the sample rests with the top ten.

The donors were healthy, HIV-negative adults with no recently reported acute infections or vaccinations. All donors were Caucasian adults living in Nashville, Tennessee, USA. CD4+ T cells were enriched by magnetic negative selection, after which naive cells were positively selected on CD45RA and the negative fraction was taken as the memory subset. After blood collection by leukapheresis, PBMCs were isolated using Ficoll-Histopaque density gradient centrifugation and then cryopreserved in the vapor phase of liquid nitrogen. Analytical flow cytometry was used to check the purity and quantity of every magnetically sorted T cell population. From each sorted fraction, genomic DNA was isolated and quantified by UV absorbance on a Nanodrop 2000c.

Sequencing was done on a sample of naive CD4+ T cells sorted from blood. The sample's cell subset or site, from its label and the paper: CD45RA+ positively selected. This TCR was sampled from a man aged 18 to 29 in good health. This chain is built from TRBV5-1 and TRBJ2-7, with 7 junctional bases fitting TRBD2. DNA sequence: TGCGCCAGCAGCGGGCCGGGGCTAGCGGAGGTCGAGCAGTACTTC. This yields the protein CASSGPGLAEVEQYF.